The 4 T cell receptor beta chains listed next were all sequenced from one sample in a study of blood T cell repertoires in COVID-19. Measured with immunoSEQ multiplex PCR; TCRdb has only the in-frame clones, and not every one. The table shows 200,000 to 250,000 clones, with 85% occurring only once. The sample taken for sequencing was peripheral blood. These receptors were collected from a man aged 50 to 59 who had recovered from COVID-19.

This chain uses TRBV28 with TRBJ2-3; 9 bases match TRBD2. Trimming at V came to 1 base and at J to 4 bases, leaving 12 bases not matched to a gene. Germline-derived CDR1 and CDR2 are MDHEN and SYDVKM. This CDR3 has 18 residues. CDR3 region: CASSLSSWAGGPPDTQYF. The CDR3 DNA reads as TGTGCCAGCAGTTTATCCAGCTGGGCGGGAGGGCCCCCAGATACGCAGTATTTT.

A few counts support this clone. The chain couples TRBV6-5 to TRBJ2-7, with a possible D match to TRBD1 (6 bases). The CDR3 consists of 13 residues. V lost 7 bases and J 1 base, leaving 11 bases between the germline ends. Germline values: CDR1 MNHEY, CDR2 SVGAGI. The CDR3 coding sequence is TGTGCCAGCATTCGGACAGAGTCCTACGAGCAGTACTTC. It specifies CASIRTESYEQYF.

V is TRBV11-2 and J is TRBJ2-7, with D uncertain. Germline V lookup: CDR1 SGHAT, CDR2 FQNNGV. V lost 2 bases, J lost 4 bases, and 6 bases lay in between. This CDR3 is 12 amino acids long. This CDR3 is CASSLWAYEQYF. For the CDR3, the DNA is TGTGCCAGCAGCTTATGGGCGTACGAGCAGTACTTC.

The chain combines TRBV12-5 with TRBJ2-1; D perhaps matches TRBD1 (6 bases). From germline, CDR1 is LGHNT and CDR2 FRNRAP. The CDR3 sequence is 15 residues long. V lost 6 bases and J lost 4, with 16 bases in between. Written as DNA, the CDR3 is TGTGCTAGTGGGAAGGGGGTTTTAGGGTACAATGAGCAGTTCTTC. The encoded protein is CASGKGVLGYNEQFF.